Below are 28 T cell receptor beta chains sequenced from a single sample in a study of blood T cell repertoires in COVID-19. Repertoires were generated with immunoSEQ multiplex PCR, while TCRdb's copy carries only in-frame clones and drops some. Of over 130,000 clones listed, 84% are singletons. The specimen sequenced was peripheral blood. Source of these receptors: a man between 65 and 80 years old with acute or convalescent COVID-19.

This clone was seen only a few times. The chain combines TRBV24-1 with TRBJ1-5, with 9 bases identical to TRBD1. CDR1 is KGHDR and CDR2 is SFDVKD in the germline V gene. J lost 4 bases, V lost 2 bases, and 5 bases had no gene match. This CDR3 is built from 16 residues. CDR3 DNA: TGTGCCACCAGTGATTCCAGACAGGGGGGAAATCAGCCCCAGCATTTT. As protein: CATSDSRQGGNQPQHF.

This chain links TRBV5-6 with TRBJ1-1; D perhaps matches TRBD1 (6 bases). V was shortened by 4 bases and J by 4 bases, with 14 bases between the two germline ends. The CDR3 runs to 14 residues. Germline CDR1 SGHDT, CDR2 YYEEEE. The CDR3 reads CASSVGHGSTEAFF. The DNA of the CDR3 is TGTGCCAGCAGCGTGGGACACGGAAGCACTGAAGCTTTCTTT.

J is TRBJ2-5 and V is TRBV6-1, with a tentative D call TRBD2 (6 bases). Germline CDR1 is MNHNS and CDR2 is SASEGT. This CDR3 is 15 amino acids long. V was cut by 2 bases and J by 5 bases, with 15 bases left in between. The CDR3 region is CASSEREDGTETQYF. CDR3 bases: TGTGCCAGCAGTGAAAGGGAGGACGGCACGGAGACCCAGTACTTC.

This chain links TRBV5-1 with TRBJ1-1; D possibly corresponds to TRBD1 (6 bases). The V and J ends lost 6 bases and 0 bases respectively, with 12 bases between them. In germline, CDR1 is SGHRS, CDR2 YFSETQ. The CDR3 is 14 residues long. The chain's CDR3 is CASNEGGMNTEAFF. CDR3 in DNA: TGCGCCAGCAATGAGGGGGGGATGAACACTGAAGCTTTCTTT.

The genes are TRBV9 and TRBJ1-1; TRBD1 is a possible D gene (6 bases). V shed 3 bases and J shed 0 bases, with 15 bases lying between them. Germline V gene data show CDR1 as SGDLS and CDR2 as YYNGEE. CDR3 size: 16 residues. The CDR3 here is CASSASNRDLNTEAFF. The CDR3 nucleotides read TGTGCCAGCAGCGCCAGTAACAGGGACCTGAACACTGAAGCTTTCTTT.

The chain links TRBV6-1 to TRBJ1-4; 7 bases align to TRBD1. Per germline, CDR1 MNHNS and CDR2 SASEGT. CDR3 length: 17 amino acids. V shed 1 base, J shed 0 bases, and the junction held 5 bases outside the gene matches. As DNA, the CDR3 is TGTGCCAGCAGTGAAGTAGGGGACAGTGCAACTAATGAAAAACTGTTTTTT. This gives the protein CASSEVGDSATNEKLFF.

The V and J genes are TRBV19 and TRBJ2-1; tentatively, D is TRBD1 (6 bases). The CDR3 contains 15 residues. Trimming took 7 bases from V and 6 from J, leaving 19 bases between them. Per germline, CDR1 LNHDA and CDR2 SQIVND (reference sequence). The DNA of the CDR3 is TGTGCCAGTAACCCCGGGACAAAGGGGCGCAATGAGCAGTTCTTC. Translated, it gives CASNPGTKGRNEQFF.

The rearrangement links TRBV5-1 to TRBJ2-7; 10 nucleotides agree with TRBD1. The CDR3 contains 16 residues. Germline V gene sequence: CDR1 SGHRS, CDR2 YFSETQ. The ends lost 4 bases at V and 6 bases at J; junction bases unmatched: 13. The CDR3 region has the DNA TGCGCCAGCAGCCCCTTTAACCCGACAGGGGGCCTCGAGCAGTACTTC. It codes for CASSPFNPTGGLEQYF.

CDR3 nucleotides: TGCGCCAGCAGCCAGGGCAACGGGGATGAGCAGTTCTTC. This codes for CASSQGNGDEQFF. This sequence joins TRBV4-1 and TRBJ2-1, with D possibly being TRBD2 (5 bases). This CDR3 region has 13 residues. CDR1 and CDR2 from the germline V gene are MGHRA and YSYEKL. V gave up 3 bases and J gave up 8 bases, with 11 bases separating them.

The V call is TRBV3-1 (or the pseudogene TRBV3-2), the J call TRBJ1-2; a weak D match, TRBD1 (6 bases). V was trimmed by 1 base and J by 4 bases, leaving 16 bases between them. Germline V lookup: CDR1 LGHDT, CDR2 YNNKEL (reference sequence). The CDR3 covers 16 residues. The CDR3 here is CASSQAGAGAVYGYTF. In nucleotides, the CDR3 is TGTGCCAGCAGCCAAGCCGGGGCGGGGGCGGTCTATGGCTACACCTTC.

The chain recombines TRBV28 with TRBJ1-4; maybe TRBD1 (6 bases). CDR3 length: 14 amino acids. The V gene's germline CDR1 is MDHEN and CDR2 SYDVKM. V lost 6 bases, J lost 7 bases, and 15 bases lay in between. The CDR3 DNA reads as TGTGCCAGCAGAGGGCAGGGGCTGGGTGAAAAACTGTTTTTT. Translated, it gives CASRGQGLGEKLFF.

The chain employs TRBV27 and TRBJ1-6; D is possibly TRBD1 (6 bases). V was shortened by 7 bases and J by 14 bases, with 21 bases between the two germline ends. CDR1 and CDR2 (germline): MNHEY, SMNVEV (reference sequence). This CDR3 spans 14 amino acids. The CDR3: CASTPNWGGEALHF. The CDR3, as DNA: TGTGCCAGCACCCCGAATTGGGGGGGCGAGGCCCTCCACTTT.

The chain has TRBV15 and TRBJ1-1, with TRBD1 matching 7 bases. Germline loops: CDR1 LNHNV, CDR2 YYDKDF (reference sequence). This CDR3 spans 13 amino acids. The ends lost 3 bases at V and 7 bases at J; junction bases unmatched: 5. The CDR3: CATSRRDRNEAFF. In nucleotides, the CDR3 is TGTGCCACCAGCAGGCGGGACAGAAATGAAGCTTTCTTT. Full variable domain (missing parts from reference TRBV15 and TRBJ1-1): DAMVIQNPRYQVTQFGKPVTLSCSQTLNHNVMYWYQQKSSQAPKLLFHYYDKDFNNEADTPDNFQSRRPNTSFCFLDIRSPGLGDTAMYLCATSRRDRNEAFFGQGTRLTVV.

The CDR3: CASTNPTERHEQFF. CDR3 nucleotides: TGTGCCAGCACCAACCCTACGGAGCGCCATGAGCAGTTCTTC. The rearrangement uses TRBV7-6 and TRBJ2-1; no clear D gene. CDR3 length: 14 residues. Trimming took 7 bases from V and 8 from J, leaving 18 bases between them. The germline CDR1 and CDR2 sequences are SGHVS and FNYEAQ.

The chain joins TRBV6-5 to TRBJ1-5; D perhaps matches TRBD1 (6 bases). The germline CDR1 and CDR2 sequences are MNHEY and SVGAGI. This CDR3 comprises 14 residues. V lost 7 bases and J 4 bases, leaving 14 bases between the germline ends. In DNA form, the CDR3 reads TGTGCCAGCAACTTAGACAGGAATAATCAGCCCCAGCATTTT. It is translated as CASNLDRNNQPQHF.

The J gene is TRBJ1-5, the V gene TRBV7-8; TRBD1 agrees at 10 bases. The CDR3 is 15 residues long. Trimming at V came to 4 bases and at J to 2 bases, leaving 2 bases not matched to a gene. Germline CDR1 and CDR2: SGHVS and FQNEAQ. For the CDR3, the DNA is TGTGCCAGCAGCTCTGGGACAGGGGGCAATCAGCCCCAGCATTTT. Residues: CASSSGTGGNQPQHF.

This clone was counted a single time. The V and J genes are TRBV5-1 and TRBJ1-2; D might be TRBD1 (5 bases). Deletions cut 5 bases from V and 4 bases from J, with 12 bases between. Germline CDR1 and CDR2: SGHRS and YFSETQ. This CDR3 spans 13 amino acids. The CDR3 loop is CASRTQDSYGYTF. The CDR3 nucleotides are TGCGCCAGCAGGACACAGGATTCCTATGGCTACACCTTC.

The chain recombines TRBV5-1 with TRBJ1-4; D not certain. The CDR3 sequence is 13 residues long. V lost 0 bases and J lost 8, with 8 bases in between. Germline loops: CDR1 SGHRS, CDR2 YFSETQ. CDR3 sequence: CASSLEVGEKLFF. CDR3 bases: TGCGCCAGCAGCTTGGAGGTCGGGGAAAAACTGTTTTTT.

The chain joins TRBV11-3 to TRBJ2-2; 9 bases match TRBD1. Losses at the gene ends were 5 bases for V and 3 bases for J; bases not matched to a gene: 4. CDR3 length: 15 residues. The germline V gene encodes CDR1 SGHNT and CDR2 YENEEA. CDR3 in DNA: TGTGCCAGCAGCCCCGGGACAGGGTACACCGGGGAGCTGTTTTTT. Translated, it gives CASSPGTGYTGELFF.

The V and J genes are TRBV9 and TRBJ1-6; 9 bases are a match to TRBD1. V was pared by 3 bases and J by 4 bases, with 5 bases of the junction left unmatched. Germline loops: CDR1 SGDLS, CDR2 YYNGEE. The CDR3 extends over 16 amino acids. The DNA for the CDR3 is TGTGCCAGCAGCGCCCGGGACAGGGTATATAATTCACCCCTCCACTTT. Translation gives CASSARDRVYNSPLHF.

The V call is TRBV5-4, the J call TRBJ2-2, with TRBD1 as a possible D gene (6 bases). The length of the CDR3 is 16 residues. Deletions cut 4 bases from V and 4 bases from J, with 17 bases between. The germline gives CDR1 SGHNT, CDR2 YYREEE (reference sequence). CDR3 bases: TGTGCCAGCAGCCTAGGACAGTCCTCGGGCACCGGGGAGCTGTTTTTT. Encoded protein: CASSLGQSSGTGELFF. Full variable domain (remainder filled in from reference TRBV5-4 and TRBJ2-2): ETGVTQSPTHLIKTRGQQVTLRCSSQSGHNTVSWYQQALGQGPQFIFQYYREEENGRGNFPPRFSGLQFPNYSSELNVNALELDDSALYLCASSLGQSSGTGELFFGEGSRLTVL.

The chain uses TRBV19 and TRBJ1-5; 7 nucleotides match TRBD1. V dropped 11 bases and J dropped 4; count of bases not matched to a gene: 8. This CDR3 has 13 residues. The V gene's germline CDR1 is LNHDA and CDR2 SQIVND (reference sequence). The CDR3 DNA sequence: TGTGCCTCGGGACAGCAGACGAATCAGCCCCAGCATTTT. It encodes CASGQQTNQPQHF.

The rearrangement uses TRBV11-2 and TRBJ1-2; tentatively, D is TRBD1 (6 bases). The V and J ends lost 1 base and 3 bases respectively, with 9 bases between them. The CDR3 has 14 amino acids. The germline CDR1 and CDR2 sequences are SGHAT and FQNNGV. CDR3 sequence reads: CASSLGTEYYGYTF. The CDR3 bases are TGTGCCAGCAGCTTAGGGACAGAATACTATGGCTACACCTTC.

This clone appeared a single time. The identical CDR3 is also encoded by other nucleotide sequences in the sample. This sequence joins TRBV25-1 and TRBJ1-5, with TRBD1 identical over 7 bases. The CDR3 runs 14 residues. The germline V gene encodes CDR1 MGHDK and CDR2 SYGVNS. V trimming: 4 bases; J trimming: 5 bases; junction bases outside the gene matches: 5. This chain's CDR3 is CASSGTGRDQPQHF. In nucleotides, the CDR3 is TGTGCCAGCAGTGGGACAGGACGCGATCAGCCCCAGCATTTT.

This chain joins TRBV6-4 and TRBJ2-6; D gene uncertain. The V end was cut by 4 bases, the J end by 4 bases, with 14 bases between. Looked up from germline, CDR1 is MRHNA and CDR2 is SNTAGT. This CDR3 region has 16 residues. CDR3 nucleotide sequence: TGTGCCAGCAGTGGGGCGCAATTGTTAGGGGCCAACGTCCTGACTTTC. Protein sequence: CASSGAQLLGANVLTF.

This clone was picked up a small number of times. The rearrangement links TRBV15 to TRBJ1-2, with 7 nucleotides matching TRBD1. CDR1 LNHNV and CDR2 YYDKDF come from the germline V gene (reference sequence). The V gene end was trimmed by 4 bases and the J gene end by 0 bases; junction bases not matched to a gene: 5. CDR3 length: 15 amino acids. The CDR3 DNA reads TGTGCCACCAGCACGACAGGGCAATCTAACTATGGCTACACCTTC. Amino acid sequence: CATSTTGQSNYGYTF.

J is TRBJ1-1 and V is TRBV4-2, with D perhaps TRBD1 (5 bases). This CDR3 is built from 16 residues. CDR1 and CDR2 (germline): LGHNA, YNFKEQ. The ends were cut back, 1 base at V and 0 bases at J, with 12 bases in the middle. The CDR3 DNA reads TGTGCCAGCAGCCAAGGGCAGGGAGGTATGAACACTGAAGCTTTCTTT. This gives the protein CASSQGQGGMNTEAFF.

V usage is TRBV6-5 and J usage is TRBJ2-7, with 7 nucleotides matching TRBD1. Germline CDR1 and CDR2: MNHEY and SVGAGI. The CDR3 runs to 15 residues. With V trimmed by 5 bases and J by 2 bases, 9 bases remained unmatched. CDR3 sequence reads: CASSPLRQGPYEQYF. The CDR3 DNA reads TGTGCCAGCAGTCCCCTTAGACAGGGTCCCTACGAGCAGTACTTC.